These 9 T cell receptor beta chains were all obtained from the same sample, sequenced in a study of T cells in women clearing cervical HPV infection. TCRdb's table, derived via immunoSEQ multiplex PCR, lists solely in-frame clones and lacks some. This repertoire includes 25,000 or so clones. The specimen sequenced was blood buffy coat. These receptors were obtained from a woman aged 18-69 years with a cervical HPV16 infection that either progressed to CIN3+ or cleared (not recorded which).

For this clone: Compared with germline, one end of the junction differs, possibly owing to a read error. The read terminates 3 residues ahead of where the CDR3 ends, so the germline J gene completes it. This rearrangement joins TRBV2 to TRBJ1-1; 9 bases line up with TRBD1. The CDR3 has 11 amino acids. The germline CDR1 and CDR2 sequences are SNHLY and FYNNEI. Partial CDR3 DNA: TGTGCCGGCAGACAGGGGGCTGAA. This encodes CAGRQGAE. The full CDR3 sequence reads CAGRQGAEAFF.

On this clone itself: Read data end 3 residues before the CDR3 end; the end is taken from the germline J gene. The chain employs TRBV20-1 and TRBJ1-2; TRBD1 aligns across 7 bases. Germline lookup yields CDR1 DFQATT and CDR2 SNEGSKA (reference sequence). V shed 0 bases, J shed 2 bases, and the junction held 6 bases outside the gene matches. This CDR3 is 15 amino acids long. CDR3 sequence: CSARDLRGRNYGYTF. The part of the CDR3 DNA that was read is TGCAGTGCTAGAGATTTGAGGGGGCGAAACTATGGC.

Concerning this clone: The CDR3 extends 3 residues past the end of the read, so its final part is completed from the germline J gene. V gene TRBV5-4 combines with J gene TRBJ2-3; 12 bases map to TRBD2. J was trimmed by 3 bases and V by 10 bases; bases with no gene match: 6. This CDR3 is built from 14 residues. Germline CDR1 is SGHNT and CDR2 is YYREEE (reference sequence). The part of the CDR3 DNA that was read is TGTGCCGTTCTCGGGACTAGCGGGACAGATACG. Protein sequence: CAVLGTSGTDT. The CDR3, in full, reads CAVLGTSGTDTQYF. The whole variable domain, filled in from reference TRBV5-4 and TRBJ2-3, reads ETGVTQSPTHLIKTRGQQVTLRCSSQSGHNTVSWYQQALGQGPQFIFQYYREEENGRGNFPPRFSGLQFPNYSSELNVNALELDDSALYLCAVLGTSGTDTQYFGPGTRLTVL.

CDR3 loop: CSARATSGRNEQFF. The CDR3 bases that were read are TGCAGTGCTAGAGCGACTAGCGGGAGGAATGAG. V usage is TRBV20-1 and J usage is TRBJ2-1; 13 positions agree with TRBD2. The read ends 3 residues early relative to the CDR3; the germline J gene fills the gap. The CDR3 is 14 residues long. Germline CDR1 and CDR2: DFQATT and SNEGSKA (reference sequence). The V and J ends lost 1 base and 7 bases, in that order; junction bases with no gene match: 1.

In regard to this clone: The read finishes 3 residues shy of the CDR3 end, and the germline J gene is used to complete it. The chain has TRBV2 and TRBJ2-7, with TRBD1 identical over 8 bases. The CDR3 length is 14 residues. The germline gives CDR1 SNHLY, CDR2 FYNNEI. V gave up 5 bases and J gave up 5 bases; unmatched junction bases: 8. The CDR3 loop is CASSNRGSGDEQYF. CDR3 DNA (partial): TGTGCCAGCAGTAACAGGGGGAGCGGCGACGAG.

On this clone itself: The read terminates 3 residues ahead of where the CDR3 ends, so the germline J gene completes it. The V gene is TRBV7-6, the J gene TRBJ2-7, with 10 bases fitting TRBD2. Unmatched junction bases numbered 14, after V lost 1 base and J lost 5 bases. This CDR3 region has 18 residues. Looked up from germline, CDR1 is SGHVS and CDR2 is FNYEAQ. CDR3 DNA, as far as it was read: TGTGCCAGCAGCTTAGAGGTGGGGGGGGGACTAGCGCTCGACGAG. This codes for CASSLEVGGGLALDE. The whole CDR3 is CASSLEVGGGLALDEQYF.

On this clone itself: The CDR3 is cut off 3 residues early in the read; its end comes from the germline J gene. The gene calls are TRBV5-6 and TRBJ2-7, with 11 nucleotides matching TRBD1. The CDR3 runs 14 residues. The V gene's germline CDR1 is SGHDT and CDR2 YYEEEE. V shed 1 base and J 6 bases; nucleotides not matched to a gene: 3. CDR3 amino acids: CASSLTGTGGEQYF. CDR3 bases read: TGTGCCAGCAGCTTGACCGGGACAGGGGGCGAG.

On this clone itself: Sequence at one end of the junction differs from germline and may be a read error. The read stops 3 residues short of the end of the CDR3; the missing end is completed from the germline J gene. The rearrangement links TRBV19 to TRBJ2-1; D gene unclear. Germline V gene sequence: CDR1 LNHDA, CDR2 SQIVND (reference sequence). CDR3 size: 13 residues. CDR3 sequence reads: CASGMNTYNEQFF. Partial CDR3 DNA: TGTGCCAGTGGTATGAACACCTACAATGAG.

Details on this clone: The missing CDR3 end, 3 residues past where the read stops, is filled in from the germline J gene. The V and J genes are TRBV5-4 and TRBJ2-7; the match to TRBD1 covers 11 bases. CDR3 length: 14 amino acids. CDR1 and CDR2 from the germline V gene are SGHNT and YYREEE (reference sequence). V dropped 3 bases and J dropped 1; count of bases not matched to a gene: 0. Partial CDR3 DNA: TGTGCCAGCAGCTGGGACAGGGGGTCCTACGAG. Translating gives CASSWDRGSYE. The entire CDR3 is CASSWDRGSYEQYF.